Reported below is one T cell receptor beta chain. The data were obtained in a study of control samples from healthy donors and cancer patients. This table comes from immunoSEQ multiplex PCR, and its TCRdb copy is limited to in-frame clones, with some not included. The sample shows 170,000 or so clones, 85% to 95% of them seen only once. J gave up 5 bases and V 6 bases, and 8 bases lay outside the gene matches. Germline assignment: CDR1 SNHLY and CDR2 FYNNEI. The CDR3 has 14 amino acids. The TCR originated in a man between 18 and 29 years old in good health. Sequences were obtained from blood. The V gene is TRBV2, the J gene TRBJ2-7, with TRBD1 matching 9 bases. CDR3 coding DNA: TGTGCCAGCAGGCCCGGGACAGGGCAACACGAGCAGTACTTC. It yields the protein CASRPGTGQHEQYF.